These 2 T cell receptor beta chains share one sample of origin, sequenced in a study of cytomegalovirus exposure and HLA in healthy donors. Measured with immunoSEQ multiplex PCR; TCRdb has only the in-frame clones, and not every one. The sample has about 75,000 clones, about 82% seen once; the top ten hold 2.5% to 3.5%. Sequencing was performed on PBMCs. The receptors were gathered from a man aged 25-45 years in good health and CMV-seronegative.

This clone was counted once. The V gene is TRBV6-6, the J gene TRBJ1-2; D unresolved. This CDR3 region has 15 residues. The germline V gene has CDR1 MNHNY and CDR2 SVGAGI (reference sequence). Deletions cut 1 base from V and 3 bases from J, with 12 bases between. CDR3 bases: TGTGCCAGCAGTTACTACACAAAAGGAGACTATGGCTACACCTTC. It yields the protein CASSYYTKGDYGYTF.

The CDR3 spells CATSRGGLQETQYF. CDR3 DNA: TGTGCCACCAGCAGAGGCGGTCTGCAAGAGACCCAGTACTTC. The chain joins TRBV15 to TRBJ2-5, with D unclear. The CDR3 loop spans 14 amino acids. Germline-derived CDR1 and CDR2 are LNHNV and YYDKDF (reference sequence). V lost 1 base and J lost 2, with 8 bases in between.